Below are 8 T cell receptor beta chains sequenced from a single sample in a study of shared clonotypes between healthy human individuals. Some clones are missing from TCRdb's copy, which holds only in-frame ones; the method was immunoSEQ multiplex PCR. The table lists 2.3 million or so clones, just over 90% of them singletons. The sequenced sample was naive CD4+ T cells from PBMCs. The subset is: CD45RA+ positively selected. The receptors shown here come from a young man in good health. Some clones in this sample may be carry-over from other donors' samples.

The chain employs TRBV15 and TRBJ1-5; D ambiguous. V lost 0 bases and J 2 bases, leaving 8 bases between the germline ends. CDR1 and CDR2 from the germline V gene are LNHNV and YYDKDF (reference sequence). The CDR3 is made up of 15 amino acids. CDR3 in amino acids: CATSRDPWGNQPQHF. CDR3 bases: TGTGCCACCAGCAGAGATCCCTGGGGCAATCAGCCCCAGCATTTT.

The CDR3 DNA reads TGCGCCAGCAGCTGGACGACAGGGGAGAACTATGGCTACACCTTC. The encoded protein is CASSWTTGENYGYTF. The V gene is TRBV5-1, the J gene TRBJ1-2, with 8 positions matching TRBD1. This CDR3 comprises 15 residues. Trimming took 3 bases from V and 2 from J; bases not matched to a gene: 6. Germline CDR1 SGHRS, CDR2 YFSETQ.

In regard to this clone: Its ends do not fully match the called genes, so a read error is possible. The genes are TRBV18 and TRBJ2-3; 9 bases match TRBD1. The CDR3 extends over 14 amino acids. From germline, CDR1 is KGHSH and CDR2 LQKENI. This CDR3 reads CASSTPGQGHTQYF. The CDR3 nucleotides read TGTGCCAGCTCAACACCGGGACAGGGCCATACGCAGTATTTT.

The V and J genes are TRBV25-1 and TRBJ1-1, with D uncertain. The CDR3 is 14 amino acids. From germline, CDR1 is MGHDK and CDR2 SYGVNS. Trimming removed 0 bases at V and 8 bases at J, with 13 bases between. The CDR3 bases are TGTGCCAGCAGTGAATATCAGTTCCCCGCCGAAGCTTTCTTT. It specifies CASSEYQFPAEAFF.

The chain employs TRBV9 and TRBJ2-5, with D uncertain. From germline, CDR1 is SGDLS and CDR2 YYNGEE. V shed 0 bases and J shed 5 bases, with 11 bases lying between them. The CDR3 runs 14 residues. The CDR3, as DNA: TGTGCCAGCAGCGTAGGCAGGCGGAGTGAGACCCAGTACTTC. Protein: CASSVGRRSETQYF.

V gene TRBV18 combines with J gene TRBJ1-5; TRBD1 is a possible D gene (6 bases). Trimming took off 2 bases at V and 6 bases at J, with 14 bases between the two ends. Germline V gene lookup returns CDR1 KGHSH and CDR2 LQKENI. The CDR3 has 15 amino acids. The CDR3 is CASSPENNRVQPQHF. CDR3 DNA: TGTGCCAGCTCACCAGAAAACAACAGGGTTCAGCCCCAGCATTTT.

The chain combines TRBV4-1 with TRBJ2-2, with 11 positions matching TRBD1. Trimming at V came to 2 bases and at J to 7 bases, leaving 6 bases not matched to a gene. The CDR3 contains 16 residues. CDR1 MGHRA and CDR2 YSYEKL come from the germline V gene. CDR3 in amino acids: CASSQNLGTGGGELFF. CDR3 sequence (DNA): TGCGCCAGCAGCCAAAACCTAGGGACAGGGGGCGGGGAGCTGTTTTTT.

This clone was picked up one time. The V gene is TRBV29-1, the J gene TRBJ1-2; a possible D gene is TRBD1 (6 bases). The CDR3 covers 13 residues. CDR1 and CDR2 from the germline V gene are SQVTM and ANQGSEA. Trimming pared 4 bases from V and 5 bases from J, leaving 14 bases between. The DNA of the CDR3 is TGCAGCGTTGTAGGGGGGAGAGGGTATGGCTACACCTTC. Translated: CSVVGGRGYGYTF.